This T cell receptor (beta chain) is drawn from a study of blood T cell repertoires in COVID-19. Looking at the study overall: Some COVID-19 samples were acute and others convalescent; all came from the United States, Italy and Spain.

This clone was detected a few times. Only in-frame clones appear in the TCRdb table, and some are missing; sequencing was by immunoSEQ multiplex PCR. The sample lists roughly 200,000 clones; approximately 79% were seen once. All enrollees were about 18 to 100 years old and from some 24 US areas. V lost 4 bases and J lost 0, with 4 bases in between. CDR1 is SQVTM, CDR2 ANQGSEA, per germline. The CDR3 loop spans 13 amino acids. The TCR originated in a woman aged 55-75 years with acute COVID-19. Sample: PBMCs or T cells enriched from blood (not recorded which). V gene TRBV29-1 combines with J gene TRBJ2-6, with D hard to call. The CDR3 loop is CSVANSGANVLTF. In DNA, the CDR3 is TGCAGCGTTGCTAACTCTGGGGCCAACGTCCTGACTTTC.